The 18 T cell receptor beta chains listed next were all sequenced from one sample in a study of cytomegalovirus exposure and HLA in healthy donors. The table came from immunoSEQ multiplex PCR; TCRdb's copy has only in-frame clones and leaves some out. The sample contains approximately 100,000 clones, roughly 86% of which appear only once. Sequencing was done on a sample of PBMCs. Receptor source: a woman aged 18-29 years in good health and CMV-seronegative.

The chain is built from TRBV11-1 and TRBJ2-1; 15 bases match TRBD2. The CDR3 consists of 19 residues. V shed 5 bases, J shed 5 bases, and the junction held 13 bases outside the gene matches. Per germline, CDR1 SGHAT and CDR2 FQDESV (reference sequence). CDR3 DNA sequence: TGTGCCAGCAGCGAGGGACTAGCGGGAGGAACGTTAAGGGACAATGAGCAGTTCTTC. Residues: CASSEGLAGGTLRDNEQFF.

V gene TRBV7-2 combines with J gene TRBJ1-5, with 7 bases matching TRBD1. The CDR3 is 15 amino acids. Germline V gene lookup returns CDR1 SGHTA and CDR2 FQGNSA. Trimming cost V 6 bases and J 3 bases; bases outside gene matches: 8. The CDR3 region is CASSPGQPNNQPQHF. Here the CDR3 DNA reads TGTGCCAGCAGTCCGGGACAGCCGAACAATCAGCCCCAGCATTTT.

This chain joins TRBV28 and TRBJ2-7, with 8 positions matching TRBD1. The CDR3 length is 14 residues. The J segment lost 4 bases and the V segment lost 3 bases, leaving 5 bases of the junction unmatched. Germline loops: CDR1 MDHEN, CDR2 SYDVKM. The CDR3 coding sequence is TGTGCCAGCAGTTTTAGCAGGGGGCAATACGAGCAGTACTTC. Translated, it gives CASSFSRGQYEQYF.

The chain has TRBV19 and TRBJ2-1, with 7 bases aligning to TRBD2. Germline V CDR1 and CDR2: LNHDA, SQIVND (reference sequence). The ends lost 5 bases at V and 2 bases at J; junction bases unmatched: 6. The CDR3 totals 15 residues. This CDR3 is CASSLSRGAYNEQFF. CDR3 sequence (DNA): TGTGCCAGTAGTCTTTCACGGGGGGCCTACAATGAGCAGTTCTTC. The full variable domain, with the rest looked up from reference TRBV19 and TRBJ2-1, is DGGITQSPKYLFRKEGQNVTLSCEQNLNHDAMYWYRQDPGQGLRLIYYSQIVNDFQKGDIAEGYSVSREKKESFPLTVTSAQKNPTAFYLCASSLSRGAYNEQFFGPGTRLTVL.

This clone was detected only once. V gene TRBV21-1 combines with J gene TRBJ1-2; TRBD1, the D gene given by the table, was not confirmed from the DNA. TRBV21-1 is an annotated pseudogene. CDR3 length: 19 amino acids. The CDR3 sequence: CASSKALLHGQPTRGGYTF. CDR3 DNA sequence: TGTGCCAGCAGCAAAGCGCTTCTCCACGGACAGCCGACCAGGGGTGGCTACACCTTC.

This sequence joins TRBV30 and TRBJ2-2; the match to TRBD1 covers 8 bases. CDR1 is GTSNPN and CDR2 is SVGIG in the germline V gene (reference sequence). The CDR3 has 18 amino acids. V trimming: 1 base; J trimming: 2 bases; junction bases outside the gene matches: 12. CDR3 nucleotide sequence: TGTGCCTGGAGTGGAGTTCTGCCGGACAGGGCTAACACCGGGGAGCTGTTTTTT. Amino acids: CAWSGVLPDRANTGELFF.

The rearrangement uses TRBV4-2 and TRBJ2-3; 10 positions agree with TRBD2. With 0 bases clipped from V and 4 bases from J, the junction kept 4 bases outside the gene matches. This CDR3 is 16 amino acids long. Germline values: CDR1 LGHNA, CDR2 YNFKEQ. The CDR3 sequence: CASSQEASGGPDTQYF. CDR3 DNA: TGTGCCAGCAGCCAAGAGGCTAGCGGGGGACCAGATACGCAGTATTTT.

The genes are TRBV2 and TRBJ2-4, with 12 bases matching TRBD2. This CDR3 has 18 residues. Per the germline V gene, CDR1 is SNHLY and CDR2 is FYNNEI. V shed 5 bases, J shed 9 bases, and the junction held 17 bases outside the gene matches. The CDR3 here is CASSRTSGTARGEVIQYF. The CDR3 DNA sequence: TGTGCCAGCAGTAGGACTAGCGGGACTGCCCGGGGCGAGGTCATTCAGTACTTC.

The V call is TRBV1, the J call TRBJ2-7; TRBD1, the D gene given by the table, was not confirmed from the DNA. TRBV1 is a recognized pseudogene. This CDR3 is 12 amino acids long. CDR3 residues: CTSSPRWDRGEF. The CDR3 nucleotides are TGCACCAGCAGCCCCAGATGGGACAGGGGCGAGTTC.

The chain recombines TRBV5-4 with TRBJ2-3; TRBD2 matches at 11 bases. Germline loops: CDR1 SGHNT, CDR2 YYREEE (reference sequence). Trimming took 0 bases from V and 0 from J; bases not matched to a gene: 3. The CDR3 runs 17 residues. The CDR3 DNA follows: TGTGCCAGCAGCTTGGCTAGCGGGGGGTTCAGCACAGATACGCAGTATTTT. Its translation is CASSLASGGFSTDTQYF.

A few counts support this clone. This chain joins TRBV9 and TRBJ1-2, with D unclear. Per germline, CDR1 SGDLS and CDR2 YYNGEE. Trimming removed 4 bases at V and 2 bases at J, with 9 bases between. The CDR3 sequence is 13 residues long. The CDR3 loop reads CASSPEGNYGYTF. CDR3 coding DNA: TGTGCCAGCAGCCCGGAGGGAAACTATGGCTACACCTTC. The full variable domain, with the rest looked up from reference TRBV9 and TRBJ1-2, is DSGVTQTPKHLITATGQRVTLRCSPRSGDLSVYWYQQSLDQGLQFLIQYYNGEERAKGNILERFSAQQFPDLHSELNLSSLELGDSALYFCASSPEGNYGYTFGSGTRLTVV.

This rearrangement joins TRBV5-6 to TRBJ1-3; no firm D call. This CDR3 has 14 residues. Germline V gene data show CDR1 as SGHDT and CDR2 as YYEEEE. Trimming took 0 bases from V and 9 from J, leaving 13 bases between them. CDR3 DNA: TGTGCCAGCAGCTTGGGGCAGGCGAAGTTCACCATATATTTT. Translated: CASSLGQAKFTIYF.

V gene TRBV4-3 combines with J gene TRBJ2-7, with TRBD2 matching 8 bases. CDR1 is LGHNA and CDR2 is YSLEER in the germline V gene. V lost 0 bases, J lost 5 bases, and 6 bases stayed unmatched. The CDR3 loop spans 15 amino acids. In DNA form, the CDR3 reads TGCGCCAGCAGCCAAGAACAGGGACTAGTAAACGAGCAGTACTTC. It yields the protein CASSQEQGLVNEQYF.

V gene TRBV7-2 combines with J gene TRBJ2-3, with 9 bases matching TRBD1. Germline CDR1 reads SGHTA; CDR2 reads FQGNSA. The CDR3 spans 13 residues. The junction had 0 bases not matched to a gene; V was cut back by 3 bases and J by 5 bases. CDR3 coding DNA: TGTGCCAGCAGCTTGGACAGGGGAGATACGCAGTATTTT. It is translated as CASSLDRGDTQYF.

V gene TRBV18 combines with J gene TRBJ2-7; the match to TRBD1 covers 8 bases. CDR1 KGHSH and CDR2 LQKENI come from the germline V gene. This CDR3 is built from 16 residues. The ends lost 3 bases at V and 0 bases at J; junction bases unmatched: 7. CDR3 amino acids: CASSPVPGQASYEQYF. CDR3 nucleotides: TGTGCCAGCTCACCCGTACCGGGACAGGCCTCCTACGAGCAGTACTTC.

Comments on this clone: One junction end does not reproduce the germline sequence, and a read error may be involved. The rearrangement joins TRBV11-1 to TRBJ2-7; TRBD2 might be the D (6 bases). This CDR3 has 14 residues. The germline V gene encodes CDR1 SGHAT and CDR2 FQDESV (reference sequence). The DNA for the CDR3 is TGTGTCAGCAGCCCCGGACTATTTGCCTACGAGCAGTACTTC. Its translation is CVSSPGLFAYEQYF.

The V gene is TRBV28, the J gene TRBJ1-4; D not certain. V was pared by 2 bases and J by 5 bases, with 3 bases between. Germline values: CDR1 MDHEN, CDR2 SYDVKM. CDR3 length equals 12 residues. The CDR3 nucleotides read TGTGCCAGCAGTTTACTAAATGAAAAACTGTTTTTT. This gives the protein CASSLLNEKLFF.

The chain carries TRBV30 and TRBJ2-3, with 8 bases identical to TRBD2. Germline values: CDR1 GTSNPN, CDR2 SVGIG (reference sequence). V shed 4 bases, J shed 1 base, and the junction held 10 bases outside the gene matches. This CDR3 comprises 16 residues. CDR3 coding DNA: TGTGCCTGGACCCCCTGGGGACTAGAGGGCACAGATACGCAGTATTTT. This encodes CAWTPWGLEGTDTQYF.